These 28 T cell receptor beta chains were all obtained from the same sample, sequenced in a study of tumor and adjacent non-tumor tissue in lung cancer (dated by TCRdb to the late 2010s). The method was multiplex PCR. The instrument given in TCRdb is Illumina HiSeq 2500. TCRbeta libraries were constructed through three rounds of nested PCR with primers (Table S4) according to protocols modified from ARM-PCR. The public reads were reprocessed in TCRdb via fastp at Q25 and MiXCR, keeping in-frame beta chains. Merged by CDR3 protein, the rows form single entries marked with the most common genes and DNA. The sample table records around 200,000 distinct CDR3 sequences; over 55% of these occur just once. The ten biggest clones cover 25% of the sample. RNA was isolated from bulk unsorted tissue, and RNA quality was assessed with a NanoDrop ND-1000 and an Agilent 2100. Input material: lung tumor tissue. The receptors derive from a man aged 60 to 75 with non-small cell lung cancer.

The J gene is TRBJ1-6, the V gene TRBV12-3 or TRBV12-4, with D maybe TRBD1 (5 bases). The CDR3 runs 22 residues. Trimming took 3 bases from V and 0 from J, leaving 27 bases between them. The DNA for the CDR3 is TGTGCCAGCAGTTTCTCCACTCATACGGGACGATCGTTCAACTCCTATAATTCACCCCTCCACTTT. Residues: CASSFSTHTGRSFNSYNSPLHF.

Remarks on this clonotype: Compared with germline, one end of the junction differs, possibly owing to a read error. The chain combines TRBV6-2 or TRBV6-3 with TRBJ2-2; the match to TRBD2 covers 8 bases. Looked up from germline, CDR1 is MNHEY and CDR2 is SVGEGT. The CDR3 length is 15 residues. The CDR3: CAGSPLAVYTGELFF. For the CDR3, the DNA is TGTGCCGGCAGCCCACTAGCGGTGTACACCGGGGAGCTGTTTTTT.

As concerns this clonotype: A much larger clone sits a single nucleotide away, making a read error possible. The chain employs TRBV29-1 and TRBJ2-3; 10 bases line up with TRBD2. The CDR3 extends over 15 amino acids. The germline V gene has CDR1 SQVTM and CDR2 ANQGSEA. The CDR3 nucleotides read TGCAGCGTTGAAGGTGGGACTAGCGACACAGATATGCAGTATTTT. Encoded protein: CSVEGGTSDTDMQYF.

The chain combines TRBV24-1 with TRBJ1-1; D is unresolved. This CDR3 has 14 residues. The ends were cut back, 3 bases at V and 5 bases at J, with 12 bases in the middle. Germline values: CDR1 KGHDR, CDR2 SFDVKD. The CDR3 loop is CATSDTQMGTEAFF. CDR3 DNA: TGTGCCACCAGTGATACCCAGATGGGAACTGAAGCTTTCTTT.

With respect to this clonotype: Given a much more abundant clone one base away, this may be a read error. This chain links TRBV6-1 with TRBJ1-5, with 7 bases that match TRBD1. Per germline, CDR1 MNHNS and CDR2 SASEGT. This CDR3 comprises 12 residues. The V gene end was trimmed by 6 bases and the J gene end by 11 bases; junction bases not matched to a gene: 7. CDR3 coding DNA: TGTGCCAGCAGCAACAGGGGCCAGTCCCAGCATTTT. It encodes CASSNRGQSQHF.

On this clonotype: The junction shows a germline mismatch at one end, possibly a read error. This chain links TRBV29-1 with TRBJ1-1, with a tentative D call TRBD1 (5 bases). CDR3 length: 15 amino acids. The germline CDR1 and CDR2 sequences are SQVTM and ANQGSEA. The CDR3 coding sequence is TGCAGCGTTGAAGGGAGGGACCGAAAGAACACAGAAGCTTTCTTT. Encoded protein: CSVEGRDRKNTEAFF.

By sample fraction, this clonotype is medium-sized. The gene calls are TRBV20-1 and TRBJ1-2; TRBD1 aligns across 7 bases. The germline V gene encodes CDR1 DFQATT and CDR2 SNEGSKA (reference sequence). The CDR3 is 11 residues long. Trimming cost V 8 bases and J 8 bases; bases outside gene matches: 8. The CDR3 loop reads CSSTGTAGYTF. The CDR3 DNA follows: TGCAGTTCGACCGGGACAGCAGGCTACACCTTC.

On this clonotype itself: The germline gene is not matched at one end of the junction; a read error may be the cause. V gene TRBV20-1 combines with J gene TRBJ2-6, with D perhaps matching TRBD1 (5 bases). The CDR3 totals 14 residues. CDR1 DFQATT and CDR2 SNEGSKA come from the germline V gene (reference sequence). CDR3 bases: TGCAGTGCTAGTCGGGTCCCTGGGGCCAACGTCCTGTCTTTC. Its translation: CSASRVPGANVLSF.

The DNA of the CDR3 is TGTGCCAGCAGTCCAACTGTTGCGGGGGGGGCAGAGACCCAGTACTTC. Translated: CASSPTVAGGAETQYF. V gene TRBV28 combines with J gene TRBJ2-5; TRBD2 matches 9 bases. Germline V CDR1 and CDR2: MDHEN, SYDVKM. The CDR3 has 16 amino acids. V lost 5 bases to trimming and J lost 4 bases; unmatched junction nucleotides: 11.

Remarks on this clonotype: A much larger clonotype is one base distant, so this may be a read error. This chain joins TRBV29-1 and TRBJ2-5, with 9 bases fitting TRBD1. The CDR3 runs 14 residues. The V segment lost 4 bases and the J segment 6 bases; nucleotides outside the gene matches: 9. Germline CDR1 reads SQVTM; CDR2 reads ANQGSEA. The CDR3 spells CSVGGGTGRKTQYF. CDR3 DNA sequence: TGCAGCGTTGGAGGGGGGACAGGGCGGAAGACCCAGTACTTC.

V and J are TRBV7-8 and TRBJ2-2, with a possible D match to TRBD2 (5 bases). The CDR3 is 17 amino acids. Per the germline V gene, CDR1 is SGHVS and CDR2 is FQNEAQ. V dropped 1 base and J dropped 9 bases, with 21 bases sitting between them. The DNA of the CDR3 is TGTGCCAGCAGCTTAGGGGAAACTAGTGGGGTTACCAGGGAGCTGTTTTTT. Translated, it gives CASSLGETSGVTRELFF.

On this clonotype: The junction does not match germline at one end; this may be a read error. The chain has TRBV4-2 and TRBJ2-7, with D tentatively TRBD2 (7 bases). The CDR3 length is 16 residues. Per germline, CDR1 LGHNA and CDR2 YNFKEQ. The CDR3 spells CASSQVGGGGSYEQHF. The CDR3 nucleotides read TGTGCCAGCAGCCAAGTTGGGGGGGGGGGCTCCTACGAGCAGCACTTC.

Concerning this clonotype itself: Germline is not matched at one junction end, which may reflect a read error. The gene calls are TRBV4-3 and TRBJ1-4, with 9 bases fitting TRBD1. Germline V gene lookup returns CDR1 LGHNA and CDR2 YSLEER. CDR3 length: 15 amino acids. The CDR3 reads CANSQTTGGYEKLFF. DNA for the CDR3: TGCGCCAACAGCCAAACGACAGGGGGATATGAAAAACTGTTTTTT.

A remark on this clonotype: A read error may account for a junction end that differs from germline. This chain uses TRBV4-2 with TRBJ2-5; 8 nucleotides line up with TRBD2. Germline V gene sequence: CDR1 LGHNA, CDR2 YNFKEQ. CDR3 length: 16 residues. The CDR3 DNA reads TGTGCCAGCAGCCAGGGCCTAGCGGGTTACCAAGAGGCCCAGTACTTC. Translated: CASSQGLAGYQEAQYF.

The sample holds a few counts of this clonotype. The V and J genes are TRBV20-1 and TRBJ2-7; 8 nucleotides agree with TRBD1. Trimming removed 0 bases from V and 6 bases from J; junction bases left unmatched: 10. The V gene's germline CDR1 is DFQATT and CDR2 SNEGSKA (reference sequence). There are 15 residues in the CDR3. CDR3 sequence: CSARDPWTGSPEQYF. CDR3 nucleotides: TGCAGTGCTAGAGACCCTTGGACAGGGTCCCCCGAGCAGTACTTC.

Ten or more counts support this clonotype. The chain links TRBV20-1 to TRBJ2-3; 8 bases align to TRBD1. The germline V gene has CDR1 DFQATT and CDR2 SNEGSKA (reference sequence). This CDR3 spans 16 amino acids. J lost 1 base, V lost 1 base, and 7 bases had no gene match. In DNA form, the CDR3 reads TGCAGTGCTAGAGGAGGAGGCAGGGGGCGCACAGATACGCAGTATTTT. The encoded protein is CSARGGGRGRTDTQYF.

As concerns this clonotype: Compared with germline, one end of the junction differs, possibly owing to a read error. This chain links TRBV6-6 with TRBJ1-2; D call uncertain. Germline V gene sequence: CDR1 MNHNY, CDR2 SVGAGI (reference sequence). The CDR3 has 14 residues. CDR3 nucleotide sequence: TGTGCCAGCAGTTTTGGCATAGGGAACTATGACTACACCTTC. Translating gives CASSFGIGNYDYTF.

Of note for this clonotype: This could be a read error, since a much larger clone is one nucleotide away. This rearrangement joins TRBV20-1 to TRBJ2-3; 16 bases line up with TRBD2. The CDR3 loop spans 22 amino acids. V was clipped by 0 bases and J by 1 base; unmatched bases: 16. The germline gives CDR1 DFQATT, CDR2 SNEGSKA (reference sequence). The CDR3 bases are TGCAGTGCTAGAGACGCCCGAGTGGGACTAGCGGGGGGGCGGGTTGGCACAGATACGCAGTATTTT. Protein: CSARDARVGLAGGRVGTDTQYF.

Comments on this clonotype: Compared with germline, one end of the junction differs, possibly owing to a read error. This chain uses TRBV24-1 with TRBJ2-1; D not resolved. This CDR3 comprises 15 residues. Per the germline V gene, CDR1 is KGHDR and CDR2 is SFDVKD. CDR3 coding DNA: TGTGCCACCAGCCCGCAAGGTAGCTCCTACAATGATCAGTTCTTC. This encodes CATSPQGSSYNDQFF.

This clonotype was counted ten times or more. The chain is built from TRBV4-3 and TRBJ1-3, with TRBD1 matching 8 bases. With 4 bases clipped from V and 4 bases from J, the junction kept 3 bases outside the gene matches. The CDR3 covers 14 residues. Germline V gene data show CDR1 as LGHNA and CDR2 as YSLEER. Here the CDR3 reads CASSPGTGGNTIYF. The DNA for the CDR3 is TGCGCCAGCAGCCCCGGGACAGGAGGAAACACCATATATTTT.

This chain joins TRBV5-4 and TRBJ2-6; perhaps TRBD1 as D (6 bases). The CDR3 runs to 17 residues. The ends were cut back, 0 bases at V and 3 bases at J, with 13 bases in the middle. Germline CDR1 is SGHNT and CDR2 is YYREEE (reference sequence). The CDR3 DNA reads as TGTGCCAGCAGCTTGGGGGACACCTTCTATGGGGCCAACGTCCTGACTTTC. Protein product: CASSLGDTFYGANVLTF. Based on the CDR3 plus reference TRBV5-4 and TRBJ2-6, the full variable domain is ETGVTQSPTHLIKTRGQQVTLRCSSQSGHNTVSWYQQALGQGPQFIFQYYREEENGRGNFPPRFSGLQFPNYSSELNVNALELDDSALYLCASSLGDTFYGANVLTFGAGSRLTVL.

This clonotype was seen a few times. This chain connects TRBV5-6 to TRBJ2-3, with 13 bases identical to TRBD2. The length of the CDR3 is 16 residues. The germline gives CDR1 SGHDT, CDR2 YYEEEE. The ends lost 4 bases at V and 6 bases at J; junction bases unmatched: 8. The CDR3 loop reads CASSPKLAGGPDTQYF. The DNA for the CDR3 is TGTGCCAGCAGCCCAAAACTAGCGGGAGGGCCCGATACGCAGTATTTT.

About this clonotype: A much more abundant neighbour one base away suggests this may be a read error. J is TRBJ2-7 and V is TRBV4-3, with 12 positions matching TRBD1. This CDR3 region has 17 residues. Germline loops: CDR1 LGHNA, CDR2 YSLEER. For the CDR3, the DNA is TGCGCCAGCAGCCAAGATGGGCCGGGACAGGGGGCAGAGGAGCAGTGCTTC. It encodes CASSQDGPGQGAEEQCF.

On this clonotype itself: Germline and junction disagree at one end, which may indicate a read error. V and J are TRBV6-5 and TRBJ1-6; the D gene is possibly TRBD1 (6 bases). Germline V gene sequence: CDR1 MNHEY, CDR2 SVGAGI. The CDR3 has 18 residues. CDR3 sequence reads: CAISYGSTGRAPNSPLHF. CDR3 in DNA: TGTGCCATCAGTTACGGTAGCACAGGGCGCGCCCCAAACTCACCCCTCCACTTT.

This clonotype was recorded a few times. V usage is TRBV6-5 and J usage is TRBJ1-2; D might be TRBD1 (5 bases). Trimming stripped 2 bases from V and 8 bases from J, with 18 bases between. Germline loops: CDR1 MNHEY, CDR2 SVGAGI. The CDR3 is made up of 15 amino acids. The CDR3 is CASSYGVAGQRGYTF. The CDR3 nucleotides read TGTGCCAGCAGTTACGGGGTGGCAGGGCAGCGAGGCTACACCTTC.

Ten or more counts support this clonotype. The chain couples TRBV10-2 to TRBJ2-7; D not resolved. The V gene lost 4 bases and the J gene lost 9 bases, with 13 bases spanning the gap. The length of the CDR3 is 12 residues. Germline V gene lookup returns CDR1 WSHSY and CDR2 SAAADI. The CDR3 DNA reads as TGCGCCAGCAGTGTTGATTCTGGTGGGCAGTACTTC. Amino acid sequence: CASSVDSGGQYF.

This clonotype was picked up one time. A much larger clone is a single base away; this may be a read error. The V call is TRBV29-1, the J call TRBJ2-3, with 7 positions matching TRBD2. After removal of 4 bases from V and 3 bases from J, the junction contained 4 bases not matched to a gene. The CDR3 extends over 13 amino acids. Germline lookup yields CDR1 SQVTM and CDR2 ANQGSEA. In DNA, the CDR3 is TGCAGCGTTGGTACGGGGGGAACAGATACGCAGTATTTT. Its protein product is CSVGTGGTDTQYF.

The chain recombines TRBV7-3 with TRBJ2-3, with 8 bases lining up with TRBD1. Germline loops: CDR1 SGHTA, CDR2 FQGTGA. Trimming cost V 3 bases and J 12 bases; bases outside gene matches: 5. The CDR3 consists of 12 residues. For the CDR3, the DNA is TGTGCCAGCAGCTTGTTGGGACAGGACCAGTATTTT. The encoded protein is CASSLLGQDQYF.